These 5 T cell receptor beta chains originate from one sample sequenced in a study of blood T cell repertoires in COVID-19. Assay used: immunoSEQ multiplex PCR; TCRdb lists only in-frame clones, some missing. The sample holds about 260,000 clones, roughly 89% seen once. The material sequenced was peripheral blood. The source of these receptors is a woman aged 40 to 50 who had recovered from COVID-19.

The J gene is TRBJ2-7, the V gene TRBV4-2; maybe TRBD1 (6 bases). The CDR3 is 15 amino acids. Germline CDR1 LGHNA, CDR2 YNFKEQ. V was shortened by 5 bases and J by 1 base, with 15 bases between the two germline ends. The CDR3 loop reads CASSSTRDKSYEQYF. The CDR3 region has the DNA TGTGCCAGCAGCTCAACACGGGACAAGTCCTACGAGCAGTACTTC.

Only a few counts were recorded for this clone. The gene calls are TRBV25-1 and TRBJ1-6, with TRBD1 as a possible D gene (6 bases). Germline V gene sequence: CDR1 MGHDK, CDR2 SYGVNS. This CDR3 has 14 residues. Trimming shortened V by 4 bases and J by 10 bases, and 14 bases separated the two germline ends. CDR3 amino acids: CASSAPGAESPLHF. The CDR3 DNA is TGTGCCAGCAGTGCCCCAGGGGCCGAATCACCCCTCCACTTT.

The chain has TRBV2 and TRBJ2-5; D might be TRBD2 (5 bases). Germline V gene data show CDR1 as SNHLY and CDR2 as FYNNEI. V dropped 1 base and J dropped 5 bases, with 5 bases sitting between them. The CDR3 is made up of 12 amino acids. CDR3: CASSEGGETQYF. CDR3 in DNA: TGTGCCAGCAGTGAAGGAGGGGAGACCCAGTACTTC.

This rearrangement joins TRBV19 to TRBJ2-1, with TRBD2 matching 8 bases. With V trimmed by 5 bases and J by 10 bases, 7 bases remained unmatched. Germline lookup yields CDR1 LNHDA and CDR2 SQIVND (reference sequence). The CDR3 totals 13 residues. CDR3: CASSFGLAWEQFF. The CDR3, as DNA: TGTGCCAGTAGTTTCGGACTAGCATGGGAGCAGTTCTTC.

The gene calls are TRBV11-2 and TRBJ1-2; D remains ambiguous. The CDR3 is 18 residues long. With 2 bases removed from V and 4 bases from J, the gap between germline ends came to 23 bases. Germline assignment: CDR1 SGHAT and CDR2 FQNNGV. As DNA, the CDR3 is TGTGCCAGCAGCTTATCTCCCAAGGTGGTGGGCACCGTCTATGGCTACACCTTC. Its protein is CASSLSPKVVGTVYGYTF.